Listed below are T cell receptor beta chains from one sample, sequenced in a study of PD-L1 blockade in urothelial cancer. Produced via immunoSEQ multiplex PCR; TCRdb's table is partial and in-frame only. The table shows about 82,000 clones, with around 80% occurring only once. This sample comprised PBMCs, obtained around atezolizumab (anti-PD-L1) treatment. The receptors derive from a man between 65 and 80 years old with urothelial cancer. CDR3s include the opening cysteine and the closing phenylalanine or tryptophan. D genes are given only for firm matches. The size of a clone is reported for some rows only, either as once, few or many, or as a class for expanded clones.

length: 15; J: TRBJ2-7; D: TRBD2; size: .; V: TRBV4-2; DNA: TGTGCCAGCAGCCAAAGACTAGCGCCTAACTACGAGCAGTACTTC; CDR3: CASSQRLAPNYEQYF
length: 12; J: TRBJ2-5; D: .; size: .; V: TRBV30; DNA: TGTGCCTGGAGTGTTCTGGAGAAGACCCAGTACTTC; CDR3: CAWSVLEKTQYF
length: 13; J: TRBJ2-5; D: TRBD2; size: .; V: TRBV29-1; DNA: TGCAGCGTCGTGACTAGCGGGGAGGAGACCCAGTACTTC; CDR3: CSVVTSGEETQYF
length: 15; J: TRBJ1-4; D: TRBD1; size: .; V: TRBV11-2; DNA: TGTGCCAGCAGCCTAAGGACAGGGTGGGTCGAAAAACTGTTTTTT; CDR3: CASSLRTGWVEKLFF
length: 16; J: TRBJ1-1; D: .; size: .; V: TRBV5-4; DNA: TGTGCCAGCAGCCGCCCCGGGCAGGGAGGGGACACTGAAGCTTTCTTT; CDR3: CASSRPGQGGDTEAFF
length: 15; J: TRBJ2-1; D: TRBD2; size: .; V: TRBV5-1; DNA: TGCGCCAGCAGCCTATCTAGCGGGTTGATAACCGAGCAGTTCTTC; CDR3: CASSLSSGLITEQFF
length: 17; J: TRBJ2-1; D: .; size: .; V: TRBV4-2; DNA: TGTGCCAGCAGCCAAGTTGGCAGGGGCCAAGGAGGCGATGAGCAGTTCTTC; CDR3: CASSQVGRGQGGDEQFF
length: 15; J: TRBJ2-7; D: TRBD1; size: few; V: TRBV9; DNA: TGTGCCAGCAGCGCGACAGGGGGCGGCACCTACGAGCAGTACTTC; CDR3: CASSATGGGTYEQYF
length: 14; J: TRBJ1-1; D: .; size: .; V: TRBV12-5; DNA: TGTGCTAGTGGTTTGTTCCCAGGGAACACTGAAGCTTTCTTT; CDR3: CASGLFPGNTEAFF
length: 15; J: TRBJ1-4; D: .; size: .; V: TRBV19; DNA: TGTGCCAGTAGTTTCGGGACTGCAACTAATGAAAAACTGTTTTTT; CDR3: CASSFGTATNEKLFF
length: 14; J: TRBJ2-7; D: .; size: .; V: TRBV11-3; DNA: TGTGCCAGCAGCTTAGGAGAGAACTCCTACGAGCAGTACTTC; CDR3: CASSLGENSYEQYF
length: 14; J: TRBJ2-7; D: TRBD1; size: many; V: TRBV5-5; DNA: TGTGCCAGCAGCTTGGGGGACAGGGGCTTCGAGCAGTACTTC; CDR3: CASSLGDRGFEQYF
length: 13; J: TRBJ1-4; D: .; size: .; V: TRBV2; DNA: TGTGCCAGCAGGGGCCAAAATAATGAAAAACTGTTTTTT; CDR3: CASRGQNNEKLFF
length: 14; J: TRBJ1-1; D: .; size: .; V: TRBV30; DNA: TGTGCCTGGGGTGGCGGAGTCATGAACACTGAAGCTTTCTTT; CDR3: CAWGGGVMNTEAFF
length: 18; J: TRBJ2-3; D: .; size: few; V: TRBV5-4; DNA: TGTGCCAGCAGCCCGGGCGGCCGTAGCGGTCCAAGCACAGATACGCAGTATTTT; CDR3: CASSPGGRSGPSTDTQYF
length: 15; J: TRBJ2-3; D: .; size: few; V: TRBV5-6; DNA: TGTGCCAGCAGCCCCTTTACGAGAAGCACAGATACGCAGTATTTT; CDR3: CASSPFTRSTDTQYF
length: 16; J: TRBJ2-7; D: TRBD2; size: .; V: TRBV6-5; DNA: TGTGCCAGCAGTTACTCGGGAGGGAGATGGTCCTACGAGCAGTACTTC; CDR3: CASSYSGGRWSYEQYF
length: 15; J: TRBJ1-3; D: .; size: once; V: TRBV9; DNA: TGTGCCAGCAGCGTAGATCTGAGCTCTGGAAACACCATATATTTT; CDR3: CASSVDLSSGNTIYF
length: 15; J: TRBJ1-5; D: TRBD1; size: .; V: TRBV19; DNA: TGTGCCAGTAGTCTTGGACAGGTGGGCAATCAGCCCCAGCATTTT; CDR3: CASSLGQVGNQPQHF
length: 16; J: TRBJ1-1; D: .; size: .; V: TRBV11-2; DNA: TGTGCCAGCAGTTCCCCGGCGGTAAATCGGAACACTGAAGCTTTCTTT; CDR3: CASSSPAVNRNTEAFF
length: 15; J: TRBJ2-1; D: TRBD1; size: .; V: TRBV11-2; DNA: TGTGCCAGCAGCTTAGAGGGACAGGGGAGCGATGAGCAGTTCTTC; CDR3: CASSLEGQGSDEQFF
length: 15; J: TRBJ2-7; D: TRBD1; size: .; V: TRBV5-1; DNA: TGCGCCAGCAGCGTACCGGGACAGGGGGTCCACGAGCAGTACTTC; CDR3: CASSVPGQGVHEQYF
length: 13; J: TRBJ2-3; D: .; size: .; V: TRBV7-2; DNA: TGTGCCAGCAGCCCTTCCCTAGAGAATACGCAGTATTTT; CDR3: CASSPSLENTQYF
length: 15; J: TRBJ1-2; D: .; size: .; V: TRBV5-8; DNA: TGTGCCAGCAGCTTGGCCTCGGGAACCGGGGGAGGCTACACCTTC; CDR3: CASSLASGTGGGYTF
length: 13; J: TRBJ2-1; D: .; size: .; V: TRBV5-1; DNA: TGCGCCAGCAGCCTGGACTATAACAATGAGCAGTTCTTC; CDR3: CASSLDYNNEQFF
length: 16; J: TRBJ1-5; D: TRBD1; size: .; V: TRBV5-1; DNA: TGCGCCAGCAGCCCGTGGACAGGGGGTATCAATCAGCCCCAGCATTTT; CDR3: CASSPWTGGINQPQHF
length: 15; J: TRBJ2-5; D: TRBD2; size: .; V: TRBV6-6; DNA: TGTGCCAGCAGTTACTGGACTAGCGGGAAAGAGACCCAGTACTTC; CDR3: CASSYWTSGKETQYF
length: 14; J: TRBJ2-3; D: .; size: few; V: TRBV4-2; DNA: TGTGCCAGCAGCTCCCTCCAGGGGACGGATACGCAGTATTTT; CDR3: CASSSLQGTDTQYF
length: 17; J: TRBJ2-3; D: TRBD2; size: .; V: TRBV27; DNA: TGTGCCAGCAGTCTTCGGACTAGCGGGAGGGAGAAGGATACGCAGTATTTT; CDR3: CASSLRTSGREKDTQYF
length: 14; J: TRBJ2-1; D: .; size: .; V: TRBV11-3; DNA: TGTGCCAGCAGCTGGGGAGACTCCGGCAATGAGCAGTTCTTC; CDR3: CASSWGDSGNEQFF
length: 17; J: TRBJ1-4; D: TRBD1; size: few; V: TRBV28; DNA: TGTGCCAGCAGTTCGGGACAGGGGTATGGGTTGGCTGAAAAACTGTTTTTT; CDR3: CASSSGQGYGLAEKLFF
length: 14; J: TRBJ2-1; D: TRBD1; size: .; V: TRBV19; DNA: TGTGCCAGCAACACGGGACAGGGTTACAATGAGCAGTTCTTC; CDR3: CASNTGQGYNEQFF
length: 15; J: TRBJ2-7; D: .; size: .; V: TRBV11-3; DNA: TGTGCCAGCAGCTTAGGTAGCGTAACCGCCTACGAGCAGTACTTC; CDR3: CASSLGSVTAYEQYF
length: 14; J: TRBJ2-7; D: .; size: .; V: TRBV5-6; DNA: TGTGCCAGCAGCTTCCGGGACTTCTCCTACGAGCAGTACTTC; CDR3: CASSFRDFSYEQYF
length: 17; J: TRBJ2-3; D: TRBD1; size: .; V: TRBV5-4; DNA: TGTGCCAGCAGCCGGGGGTCCGGGACAGGGCCCACAGATACGCAGTATTTT; CDR3: CASSRGSGTGPTDTQYF
length: 15; J: TRBJ2-5; D: TRBD2; size: .; V: TRBV6-6; DNA: TGTGCCAGCAGTCCCGGCGGGGGACCCGGAGGGTCCCAGTACTTC; CDR3: CASSPGGGPGGSQYF
length: 14; J: TRBJ1-1; D: TRBD1; size: .; V: TRBV2; DNA: TGTGCCAGCATTCGGGACAGGGGGAACACTGAAGCTTTCTTT; CDR3: CASIRDRGNTEAFF
length: 13; J: TRBJ1-2; D: TRBD1; size: .; V: TRBV27; DNA: TGTGCCAGCAGAGGACAGGGGGCACTTGGCTACACCTTC; CDR3: CASRGQGALGYTF
length: 13; J: TRBJ2-3; D: .; size: .; V: TRBV6-1; DNA: TGTGCCAGCATTAAGACCGTGCGGGATACGCAGTATTTT; CDR3: CASIKTVRDTQYF
length: 14; J: TRBJ2-3; D: TRBD2; size: .; V: TRBV7-2; DNA: TGTGCCAGCAGCTTAGATCTAGCGGGAGCCGGCGTATATTTT; CDR3: CASSLDLAGAGVYF
length: 15; J: TRBJ2-7; D: TRBD1; size: .; V: TRBV15; DNA: TGTGCCACCAGCAGAGCGGACAGGGGGCTGGACGAGCAGTACTTC; CDR3: CATSRADRGLDEQYF
length: 16; J: TRBJ1-1; D: TRBD1; size: .; V: TRBV30; DNA: TGTGCCTGTATACCCAGTCTGGGACAGGGCGTGTTTGAAGCTTTCTTT; CDR3: CACIPSLGQGVFEAFF
length: 12; J: TRBJ2-1; D: .; size: .; V: TRBV15; DNA: TGTGCCTCCGGGGCGGGATACAATGAGCAGTTCTTC; CDR3: CASGAGYNEQFF
length: 14; J: TRBJ1-2; D: .; size: .; V: TRBV6-1; DNA: TGTGCCAGCAGGGGAGGGGCAGGTAACTATGGCTACACCTTC; CDR3: CASRGGAGNYGYTF
length: 13; J: TRBJ2-5; D: .; size: few; V: TRBV19; DNA: TGTGCCAGTAGTATAAGGGGGCAAGAGACCCAGTACTTC; CDR3: CASSIRGQETQYF
length: 16; J: TRBJ2-7; D: .; size: few; V: TRBV4-2; DNA: TGTGCCAGCAGCCAAACGAGAGGGGACACCTCCTACGAGCAGTACTTC; CDR3: CASSQTRGDTSYEQYF
length: 17; J: TRBJ2-7; D: TRBD2; size: .; V: TRBV4-1; DNA: TGCGCCAGCAGCCAAGGGAGGGGACTAGTCCTAAAGTACGAGCAGTACTTC; CDR3: CASSQGRGLVLKYEQYF
length: 16; J: TRBJ2-4; D: .; size: .; V: TRBV5-6; DNA: TGTGCCAGCAGCTTGGGTCCAGGGCCCGACAAAAACATTCAGTACTTC; CDR3: CASSLGPGPDKNIQYF